The entry below describes one T cell receptor beta chain. This clone was observed a handful of times. Its antigen target is currently unknown. It has no much larger one-base neighbor in the sample; base qualities were not kept. The entry originates in a study of blood T cell repertoires in COVID-19 (dated by TCRdb to about 2020). Regarding the study in general: Samples from collaborators originated in the United States, Italy and Spain and spanned both the acute and convalescent phases of COVID-19. The material from the prospective study consisted of cDNA or gDNA derived from T cells, B-cell-depleted T cells, or PBMCs. Subjects who had been exposed to COVID-19, were actively infected with it, or had recovered from it provided the deeply sampled blood TCRbeta repertoires that made up the dataset. The repertoires were released in a freely available public database meant as a resource for research on the immune response to SARS-CoV-2. The samples were drawn from the first 160 participants of the ongoing ImmuneRACE study and from over a thousand subjects provided by 6 global collaborators. Sample metadata almost always included a de-identified subject ID, COVID-19 status, age in years and sex. HLA class I and class II types, where available, came from metadata supplied by the sample provider rather than from assay-based typing.

Collaborating institutions collected whole blood in K2EDTA tubes following their own protocols. For TCRbeta analysis, collaborators shipped samples in one of three forms: frozen whole blood, isolated PBMCs, or DNA extracted from either of those sample types. TCRbeta CDR3 regions were amplified from genomic DNA by means of the immunoSEQ Assay, a bias-controlled multiplex PCR. The source study handled its data this way. Within the assay, amplification of reference gene primers was used to estimate how many nucleated cells each sample contained. To quantify the absolute abundance of each unique TCRbeta CDR3 rearrangement, sequence reads were collapsed and filtered. For each sample, productive Simpson clonality was calculated as the square root of Simpson's diversity index across productive rearrangements. TCRdb retrieved this table from immuneACCESS and kept in-frame rearrangements only. Not all clones are present; in checked studies, unresolved V genes account for under half, and no reason is known for the remainder. Clone size and V and J calls were adopted from that table, with D and trimming inferred from the DNA. Within this sample are under 250,000 clones, with around 80% of them counted one time only. Clones ranked in the top ten supply about 8.9% of the sample.

CDR1 and CDR2 are read off the germline V gene as SGHRS and YFSETQ. V lost 0 bases and J lost 1 base; the stretch between them is 12 bases long. The CDR3 runs 16 amino acids, cysteine and phenylalanine included. The kept DNA is CDR3 alone, 48 bases in frame from the first base. General conclusions and limits of the study: Clinical and demographic metadata were provided uncurated, with the amount varying by source and participant.

This sequence originates from a woman aged 45-65 years with acute or convalescent COVID-19. The sequenced material came from peripheral blood. The rearranged segments are TRBV5-1 and TRBJ2-3; TRBD2 could be the D gene, as 6 bases match. The CDR3 has the sequence CASSLESGVGTDTQYF. The nucleotide sequence reads as follows: TGCGCCAGCAGCTTGGAATCGGGGGTGGGCACAGATACGCAGTATTTT.